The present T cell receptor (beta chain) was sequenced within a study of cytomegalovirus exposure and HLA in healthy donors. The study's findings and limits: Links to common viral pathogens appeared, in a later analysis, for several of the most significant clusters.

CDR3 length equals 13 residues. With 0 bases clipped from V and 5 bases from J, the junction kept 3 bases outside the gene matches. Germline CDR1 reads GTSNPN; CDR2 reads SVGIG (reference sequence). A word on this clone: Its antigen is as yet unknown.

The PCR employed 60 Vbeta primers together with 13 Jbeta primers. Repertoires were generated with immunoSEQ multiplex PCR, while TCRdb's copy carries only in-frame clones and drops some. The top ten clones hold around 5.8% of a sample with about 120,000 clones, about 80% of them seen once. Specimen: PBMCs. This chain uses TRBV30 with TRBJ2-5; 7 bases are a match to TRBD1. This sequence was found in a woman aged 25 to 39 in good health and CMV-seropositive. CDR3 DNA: TGTGCCTGGAGTGTCCTGGACAGGGAGACCCAGTACTTC. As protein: CAWSVLDRETQYF. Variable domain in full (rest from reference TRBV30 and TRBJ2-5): SQTIHQWPATLVQPVGSPLSLECTVEGTSNPNLYWYRQAAGRGLQLLFYSVGIGQISSEVPQNLSASRPQDRQFILSSKKLLLSDSGFYLCAWSVLDRETQYFGPGTRLLVL.